This entry lists 32 T cell receptor beta chains sequenced from one sample in a study of T cells in localized non-small cell lung cancer. The protocol was immunoSEQ multiplex PCR, while the TCRdb copy is restricted to in-frame clones and leaves out a portion. The data hold around 41,000 clones, with around 87% observed a single time. The source material was peripheral blood, sampled before any cancer treatment. These receptors were collected from a man between 40 and 69 years old with stage I lung adenocarcinoma.

CDR3 sequence (DNA): TGCGCCAGCAGCCAAGATCCCGCCCCGGCAGATACGCAGTATTTT. Translation gives CASSQDPAPADTQYF. The chain combines TRBV4-1 with TRBJ2-3, with unresolved D. Trimming removed 0 bases from V and 4 bases from J, with 11 bases in between. Germline lookup yields CDR1 MGHRA and CDR2 YSYEKL. This CDR3 spans 15 amino acids.

The chain joins TRBV27 to TRBJ2-7; 7 bases are a match to TRBD1. The CDR3 length is 13 residues. Germline V gives CDR1 MNHEY, CDR2 SMNVEV (reference sequence). The ends lost 7 bases at V and 2 bases at J; junction bases unmatched: 5. CDR3 sequence (DNA): TGTGCCAGCAAACCGGGACAGACCTACGAGCAGTACTTC. As protein: CASKPGQTYEQYF.

V gene TRBV28 combines with J gene TRBJ1-4; possible D gene TRBD1, 5 bases. Per germline, CDR1 MDHEN and CDR2 SYDVKM. This CDR3 has 14 residues. V lost 7 bases, J lost 9 bases, and 18 bases lay in between. CDR3 amino acids: CASTTGTTVKKLFF. CDR3 coding DNA: TGTGCCAGCACCACCGGGACTACGGTGAAAAAACTGTTTTTT.

The chain is built from TRBV28 and TRBJ1-6; the match to TRBD1 covers 11 bases. The germline V gene encodes CDR1 MDHEN and CDR2 SYDVKM. The CDR3 is 18 residues long. Trimming took 5 bases from V and 4 from J; bases not matched to a gene: 10. CDR3 coding DNA: TGTGCCAGCAGTCGACTCGACGGGACAGGGGGTTATAATTCACCCCTCCACTTT. Translation: CASSRLDGTGGYNSPLHF.

This chain joins TRBV7-8 and TRBJ2-7; 11 bases map to TRBD2. Germline V lookup: CDR1 SGHVS, CDR2 FQNEAQ. J was trimmed by 5 bases and V by 5 bases; bases with no gene match: 8. The CDR3 is 15 residues long. The CDR3: CASSERLAGYNEQYF. The CDR3 DNA sequence: TGTGCCAGCAGCGAAAGACTAGCGGGATATAACGAGCAGTACTTC.

V and J are TRBV18 and TRBJ2-7, with TRBD1 matching 8 bases. CDR1 KGHSH and CDR2 LQKENI come from the germline V gene. The CDR3 extends over 15 amino acids. Trimming took 6 bases from V and 2 from J; bases not matched to a gene: 9. In nucleotides, the CDR3 is TGTGCCAGCTCCTCCGCGGGACAGGTTACCTACGAGCAGTACTTC. This sequence encodes CASSSAGQVTYEQYF. Full variable domain (outside the CDR3, taken from reference TRBV18 and TRBJ2-7): NAGVMQNPRHLVRRRGQEARLRCSPMKGHSHVYWYRQLPEEGLKFMVYLQKENIIDESGMPKERFSAEFPKEGPSILRIQQVVRGDSAAYFCASSSAGQVTYEQYFGPGTRLTVT.

V is TRBV6-1 and J is TRBJ2-3, with 11 bases fitting TRBD2. In germline, CDR1 is MNHNS, CDR2 SASEGT. CDR3 length: 14 amino acids. J gave up 2 bases and V 7 bases, and 2 bases lay outside the gene matches. The CDR3 DNA sequence: TGTGCCAGCAAGACTAGCGGGACCACAGATACGCAGTATTTT. Protein: CASKTSGTTDTQYF.

The chain recombines TRBV19 with TRBJ2-7, with TRBD1 matching 10 bases. In germline, CDR1 is LNHDA, CDR2 SQIVND (reference sequence). This CDR3 has 14 residues. The V gene end was trimmed by 8 bases and the J gene end by 2 bases; junction bases not matched to a gene: 6. This chain's CDR3 is CASSRDRGTYEQYF. The CDR3 DNA sequence: TGTGCCAGTTCTCGGGACAGGGGTACCTACGAGCAGTACTTC.

This clone was seen just once. V is TRBV29-1 and J is TRBJ1-2; the D is unclear. Between the trimmed V and J ends, which lost 7 bases and 5 bases, there was a span of 17 bases. The CDR3 spans 13 residues. Germline values: CDR1 SQVTM, CDR2 ANQGSEA. CDR3 bases: TGCAGCGGTGGACCACTGCGAGATTATGGCTACACCTTC. This codes for CSGGPLRDYGYTF.

The chain employs TRBV19 and TRBJ1-5, with 9 positions matching TRBD1. The V segment lost 4 bases and the J segment 3 bases; nucleotides outside the gene matches: 10. CDR3 length: 17 residues. Germline V lookup: CDR1 LNHDA, CDR2 SQIVND (reference sequence). Here the CDR3 reads CASSRGRDRASNQPQHF. The CDR3 DNA reads as TGTGCCAGTAGTAGGGGCCGGGACAGGGCCTCCAATCAGCCCCAGCATTTT. Supplemented by reference TRBV19 and TRBJ1-5, the full variable domain reads DGGITQSPKYLFRKEGQNVTLSCEQNLNHDAMYWYRQDPGQGLRLIYYSQIVNDFQKGDIAEGYSVSREKKESFPLTVTSAQKNPTAFYLCASSRGRDRASNQPQHFGDGTRLSIL.

This clone has just one count. The chain uses TRBV7-9 and TRBJ1-1; D call uncertain. The germline CDR1 and CDR2 sequences are SEHNR and FQNEAQ (reference sequence). The CDR3 is made up of 13 amino acids. V shed 1 base and J shed 6 bases, with 9 bases lying between them. DNA for the CDR3: TGTGCCAGCAGCTTAGGGGCCTATCCTGAAGCTTTCTTT. Protein: CASSLGAYPEAFF.

The chain joins TRBV27 to TRBJ2-1, with D perhaps matching TRBD1 (5 bases). The CDR3 runs to 15 residues. V was clipped by 5 bases and J by 2 bases, with 13 bases between them. Germline values: CDR1 MNHEY, CDR2 SMNVEV (reference sequence). Written as DNA, the CDR3 is TGTGCCAGCAGTGCCGGTCTCAGGGCCTACAATGAGCAGTTCTTC. As protein: CASSAGLRAYNEQFF.

The chain uses TRBV7-9 and TRBJ2-1; D is possibly TRBD1 or TRBD2 (5 bases each). V lost 3 bases to trimming and J lost 10 bases, with 22 bases between them. The CDR3 totals 16 residues. Germline V gene data show CDR1 as SEHNR and CDR2 as FQNEAQ (reference sequence). The CDR3 loop is CASSFRRDRSNIEQFF. CDR3 DNA: TGTGCCAGCAGCTTCAGAAGGGACCGATCAAACATCGAGCAGTTCTTC.

This sequence joins TRBV11-1 and TRBJ2-7; no clear D. Germline V lookup: CDR1 SGHAT, CDR2 FQDESV (reference sequence). There are 14 residues in the CDR3. Trimming removed 1 base at V and 2 bases at J, with 9 bases between. The CDR3 nucleotides read TGTGCCAGCAGCTTAGTTCGATACCCCTACGAGCAGTACTTC. Translating it yields CASSLVRYPYEQYF.

In this sample, this clone turned up once. The rearrangement uses TRBV7-2 and TRBJ2-3, with a tentative D call TRBD2 (6 bases). The CDR3 has 13 amino acids. V was trimmed by 3 bases and J by 5 bases, leaving 9 bases between them. Germline CDR1 SGHTA, CDR2 FQGNSA. CDR3 sequence: CASSLTRRDTQYF. The DNA for the CDR3 is TGTGCCAGCAGCTTGACTAGAAGAGATACGCAGTATTTT. Using reference TRBV7-2 and TRBJ2-3 for the parts outside the CDR3, the full variable domain is GAGVSQSPSNKVTEKGKDVELRCDPISGHTALYWYRQSLGQGLEFLIYFQGNSAPDKSGLPSDRFSAERTGGSVSTLTIQRTQQEDSAVYLCASSLTRRDTQYFGPGTRLTVL.

This chain joins TRBV4-1 and TRBJ2-6; 7 bases are a match to TRBD1. The CDR3 is 15 amino acids. The J segment lost 0 bases and the V segment lost 6 bases, leaving 2 bases of the junction unmatched. Germline values: CDR1 MGHRA, CDR2 YSYEKL. The CDR3 DNA reads TGCGCCAGCAGTCGACAGGGCTCTGGGGCCAACGTCCTGACTTTC. Amino acid sequence: CASSRQGSGANVLTF.

The V gene is TRBV9, the J gene TRBJ2-1; TRBD2 is a possible D gene (6 bases). The germline gives CDR1 SGDLS, CDR2 YYNGEE. CDR3 size: 16 residues. V was trimmed by 4 bases and J by 1 base, leaving 15 bases between them. As DNA, the CDR3 is TGTGCCAGCAGCCCTCGGTTTAGCGGTTCCTACAATGAGCAGTTCTTC. This codes for CASSPRFSGSYNEQFF.

The rearrangement joins TRBV7-2 to TRBJ2-3; 9 bases agree with TRBD2. Germline-derived CDR1 and CDR2 are SGHTA and FQGNSA. The J segment lost 3 bases and the V segment lost 1 base, leaving 5 bases of the junction unmatched. This CDR3 comprises 16 residues. The DNA of the CDR3 is TGTGCCAGCAGCTTAGTTAGCGGGAGTGGGACAGATACGCAGTATTTT. Amino acid sequence: CASSLVSGSGTDTQYF.

The chain recombines TRBV4-3 with TRBJ2-2; TRBD1 aligns across 9 bases. The CDR3 has 19 amino acids. The trim removed 2 bases at V and 6 bases at J, leaving 16 bases unmatched. Germline CDR1 and CDR2: LGHNA and YSLEER. The CDR3 DNA sequence: TGCGCCAGCAGCCAAAAATACAGGGGGCGCCCCGTTGAGGCCGGGGAGCTGTTTTTT. Protein product: CASSQKYRGRPVEAGELFF.

This clone came up once. V is TRBV5-4 and J is TRBJ2-7; tentative D call: TRBD1 (6 bases). V was trimmed by 4 bases and J by 5 bases, leaving 19 bases between them. Germline assignment: CDR1 SGHNT and CDR2 YYREEE (reference sequence). The CDR3 runs 15 residues. The CDR3 DNA sequence: TGTGCCAGCAGCCATACAGGGTTTCTGGGGAACGAGCAGTACTTC. Residues: CASSHTGFLGNEQYF.

The chain combines TRBV18 with TRBJ2-5; maybe TRBD2 (5 bases). The CDR3 length is 15 residues. Trimming pared 4 bases from V and 2 bases from J, leaving 14 bases between. Germline CDR1 reads KGHSH; CDR2 reads LQKENI. CDR3 in DNA: TGTGCCAGCTCACGCAGCCGGGCGGGTCAAGAGACCCAGTACTTC. Protein sequence: CASSRSRAGQETQYF.

The V gene is TRBV2, the J gene TRBJ1-1, with a possible D match to TRBD1 (6 bases). V was pared by 6 bases and J by 2 bases, with 13 bases between. Germline lookup yields CDR1 SNHLY and CDR2 FYNNEI. This CDR3 is 14 amino acids long. Written as DNA, the CDR3 is TGTGCCAGCAGCGAAATCAGGGGCAACACTGAAGCTTTCTTT. Its protein is CASSEIRGNTEAFF.

The J gene is TRBJ2-5, the V gene TRBV5-1; TRBD1 or TRBD2 may be the D gene (6 bases each). Germline V gives CDR1 SGHRS, CDR2 YFSETQ. CDR3 length equals 13 residues. Deletions cut 4 bases from V and 9 bases from J, with 16 bases between. The CDR3 bases are TGCGCCAGCAGCGAGGACAGCCGCGGGGCCCAGTACTTC. Translating gives CASSEDSRGAQYF.

This CDR3 is CASTSLAGDRTGELFF. CDR3 sequence (DNA): TGTGCCAGCACGTCTCTAGCGGGAGATCGGACCGGGGAGCTGTTTTTT. This rearrangement joins TRBV5-4 to TRBJ2-2, with TRBD2 identical over 10 bases. Germline V gene sequence: CDR1 SGHNT, CDR2 YYREEE (reference sequence). The CDR3 is made up of 16 amino acids. The J segment lost 5 bases and the V segment lost 6 bases, leaving 10 bases of the junction unmatched.

This rearrangement joins TRBV27 to TRBJ1-2, with D possibly being TRBD1 (5 bases). Germline V gives CDR1 MNHEY, CDR2 SMNVEV (reference sequence). The CDR3 sequence is 13 residues long. V dropped 3 bases and J dropped 7 bases, with 12 bases sitting between them. The chain's CDR3 is CASSFISGSGYTF. The CDR3 region has the DNA TGTGCCAGCAGTTTTATCTCAGGGTCTGGCTACACCTTC.

The chain links TRBV2 to TRBJ2-3, with a weak D call TRBD2 (5 bases). The CDR3 covers 15 residues. With 11 bases removed from V and 0 bases from J, the gap between germline ends came to 18 bases. CDR1 and CDR2 from the germline V gene are SNHLY and FYNNEI. This CDR3 reads CAVSGRRASTDTQYF. Written as DNA, the CDR3 is TGTGCCGTCTCCGGGCGGCGGGCGAGCACAGATACGCAGTATTTT.

This clone showed up just once. This chain joins TRBV10-3 and TRBJ1-1; 7 nucleotides line up with TRBD1. The length of the CDR3 is 14 residues. The germline V gene has CDR1 ENHRY and CDR2 SYGVKD. J lost 4 bases, V lost 2 bases, and 4 bases had no gene match. The CDR3 is CAISETGVVTEAFF. In DNA form, the CDR3 reads TGTGCCATCAGTGAGACAGGGGTGGTCACTGAAGCTTTCTTT.

This clone appeared once. The chain uses TRBV4-1 and TRBJ1-1; D gene unclear. CDR1 is MGHRA, CDR2 YSYEKL, per germline. V gave up 4 bases and J gave up 4 bases, with 13 bases separating them. CDR3 length: 14 residues. The chain's CDR3 is CASSPRPDPTEAFF. The CDR3 DNA reads TGCGCCAGCAGCCCGAGACCAGACCCCACTGAAGCTTTCTTT.

The sample holds a few counts of this clone. The DNA of the CDR3 is TGTGCCAGCAGCTTGGACAGGGCGAAATATGGCTACACCTTC. It codes for CASSLDRAKYGYTF. The chain recombines TRBV5-6 with TRBJ1-2; possible D gene TRBD1, 6 bases. Trimming took 0 bases from V and 5 from J, leaving 11 bases between them. Germline lookup yields CDR1 SGHDT and CDR2 YYEEEE. The CDR3 has 14 residues.

The CDR3 nucleotides read TGCAGCGGGGAATCGGGGCTAAAAAGATCAGCTTTCTTT. Translation: CSGESGLKRSAFF. The chain uses TRBV29-1 and TRBJ1-1, with D possibly TRBD1 on 5 matching bases. V gave up 7 bases and J gave up 10 bases, with 22 bases separating them. There are 13 residues in the CDR3. Germline-derived CDR1 and CDR2 are SQVTM and ANQGSEA.

This sequence joins TRBV5-1 and TRBJ2-5, with 9 nucleotides matching TRBD2. V trimming: 7 bases; J trimming: 2 bases; junction bases outside the gene matches: 6. The CDR3 length is 14 residues. Per germline, CDR1 SGHRS and CDR2 YFSETQ. CDR3 DNA: TGCGCCAGCGTACAGACTAGCGGACAAGAGACCCAGTACTTC. Its translation is CASVQTSGQETQYF.

This clone turned up a few times. The chain recombines TRBV7-8 with TRBJ2-1; TRBD1 matches at 7 bases. V dropped 6 bases and J dropped 5; count of bases not matched to a gene: 13. Germline V gene data show CDR1 as SGHVS and CDR2 as FQNEAQ. The CDR3 is 16 amino acids. The CDR3 here is CASRLGRGGRNNEQFF. The CDR3 region has the DNA TGTGCCAGCAGACTCGGACGAGGGGGCCGAAACAATGAGCAGTTCTTC.